The rows below give T cell receptor beta chains drawn from one sample of a study of blood T cell repertoires in COVID-19. TCRdb's copy holds only in-frame clones and misses some; the assay was immunoSEQ multiplex PCR. The sample lists fewer than 200,000 clones; roughly 84% were seen once. The sequenced sample was PBMCs or T cells enriched from blood (not recorded which). The receptor set was obtained from a woman in her twenties or thirties who had been exposed to COVID-19. Both conserved end residues are part of each CDR3. The order of the fields is J gene, clone size, CDR3 length, V gene, D gene, CDR3 protein, CDR3 DNA. The D gene is left open where the match is weak. Rows may omit the clone size; those that give it use once, few, many or a size class.

>TRBJ2-7|-|16|TRBV19|TRBD1
CASSIPGAGGRYEQYF
TGTGCCAGTAGTATCCCTGGGGCAGGGGGCCGGTACGAGCAGTACTTC
>TRBJ2-2|once|15|TRBV5-1|TRBD1
CASSSDRVDTGELFF
TGCGCCAGCAGCTCCGACAGGGTCGACACCGGGGAGCTGTTTTTT
>TRBJ2-3|once|15|TRBV7-8|-
CASSSWGVSTDTQYF
TGTGCCAGCAGCTCGTGGGGAGTGAGCACAGATACGCAGTATTTT
>TRBJ1-6|-|12|TRBV9|-
CASSVAGEDLHF
TGTGCCAGCAGCGTAGCTGGGGAGGACCTCCACTTT
>TRBJ2-5|few|13|TRBV7-3|-
CASSPSPSGTQYF
TGTGCCAGCAGCCCCTCACCGAGCGGGACCCAGTACTTC
>TRBJ2-7|once|13|TRBV27|-
CASSLFGSYEQYF
TGTGCCAGCAGTTTATTCGGGAGTTACGAGCAGTACTTC
>TRBJ1-4|-|13|TRBV15|TRBD1
CATSRAGQTLLFF
TGTGCCACCAGCAGAGCGGGACAGACTCTACTGTTTTTT
>TRBJ2-2|-|18|TRBV5-6|TRBD2
CASSLVASGGFVTGELFF
TGTGCCAGCAGCTTGGTGGCTAGCGGGGGGTTCGTCACCGGGGAGCTGTTTTTT
>TRBJ1-3|-|16|TRBV5-4|-
CASSLTGYETGNTIYF
TGTGCCAGCAGCTTGACGGGGTACGAAACTGGAAACACCATATATTTT
>TRBJ2-1|-|14|TRBV7-9|TRBD2
CASSLGFGGNEQFF
TGTGCCAGCAGCTTAGGGTTCGGGGGGAATGAGCAGTTCTTC
>TRBJ1-1|-|14|TRBV10-1|TRBD1
CASSENDRGTEAFF
TGCGCCAGCAGCGAGAACGACAGGGGGACTGAAGCTTTCTTT
>TRBJ2-7|-|15|TRBV4-1|TRBD2
CASSPRLAGDYEQYF
TGCGCCAGCAGCCCAAGACTAGCGGGGGACTACGAGCAGTACTTC
>TRBJ2-3|-|14|TRBV5-5|-
CASSGSRHTDTQYF
TGTGCCAGCAGTGGATCCCGACACACAGATACGCAGTATTTT
>TRBJ1-1|-|14|TRBV3-1/TRBV3-2|-
CASSQEVRGEGTFF
TGTGCCAGCAGCCAAGAAGTTCGGGGGGAGGGAACTTTCTTT
>TRBJ1-5|-|15|TRBV11-2|TRBD1
CASSSRQGSNQPQHF
TGTGCCAGCAGCTCGCGACAGGGATCCAATCAGCCCCAGCATTTT
>TRBJ1-3|-|18|TRBV7-9|TRBD1
CASSLYRTGGSSGNTIYF
TGTGCCAGCAGCTTATATCGGACAGGGGGGTCTTCTGGAAACACCATATATTTT
>TRBJ1-1|-|13|TRBV12-3/TRBV12-4|-
CASSIPSGTEAFF
TGTGCCAGCAGTATACCCAGTGGCACTGAAGCTTTCTTT
>TRBJ2-6|-|18|TRBV3-1/TRBV3-2|-
CASSQGAGRSSGANVLTF
TGTGCCAGCAGCCAAGGTGCGGGGAGGAGCTCTGGGGCCAACGTCCTGACTTTC
>TRBJ1-2|few|13|TRBV28|TRBD1
CASTAGTAAGYTF
TGTGCCAGTACTGCGGGGACAGCAGCTGGCTACACCTTC
>TRBJ2-2|-|16|TRBV3-1/TRBV3-2|-
CASSPFKAGRIGELFF
TGTGCCAGCAGCCCCTTTAAGGCGGGTCGGATCGGGGAGCTGTTTTTT
>TRBJ1-1|-|11|TRBV20-1|TRBD1
CSALRQGEAFF
TGCAGTGCTCTGAGACAGGGTGAAGCTTTCTTT
>TRBJ1-6|-|15|TRBV7-9|-
CASSFPAQGNSPLHF
TGTGCCAGCAGCTTCCCAGCCCAGGGCAATTCACCCCTCCACTTT
>TRBJ1-1|-|16|TRBV25-1|-
CASSKLRNEGNTEAFF
TGTGCCAGCAGTAAACTACGTAATGAGGGTAACACTGAAGCTTTCTTT
>TRBJ1-1|few|14|TRBV6-5|TRBD1
CASKGGQGERWRFF
TGTGCCAGCAAGGGGGGACAGGGTGAAAGATGGAGGTTCTTT
>TRBJ2-3|-|13|TRBV2|-
CASSDYLGGTQYF
TGTGCCAGCAGTGATTATTTAGGGGGTACGCAGTATTTT
>TRBJ1-5|-|14|TRBV30|-
CAWGRPPGNQPQHF
TGTGCCTGGGGTCGCCCCCCAGGAAATCAGCCCCAGCATTTT
>TRBJ1-1|-|15|TRBV19|TRBD1
CASSIKGQGWGEAFF
TGTGCCAGTAGTATTAAAGGACAGGGATGGGGTGAAGCTTTCTTT
>TRBJ1-1|-|13|TRBV16|-
CASSLTVDTEAFF
TGTGCCAGCAGCCTGACAGTCGACACTGAAGCTTTCTTT
>TRBJ2-7|once|12|TRBV13|-
CASSLDSYEQYF
TGTGCCAGCAGCTTAGACAGTTACGAGCAGTACTTC
>TRBJ2-7|once|13|TRBV12-3/TRBV12-4|-
CASSWGQPYEQYF
TGTGCCAGCAGTTGGGGGCAGCCCTACGAGCAGTACTTC
>TRBJ1-3|-|15|TRBV13|-
CASSSGTLSGNTIYF
TGTGCCAGCAGCTCGGGAACCCTCTCTGGAAACACCATATATTTT